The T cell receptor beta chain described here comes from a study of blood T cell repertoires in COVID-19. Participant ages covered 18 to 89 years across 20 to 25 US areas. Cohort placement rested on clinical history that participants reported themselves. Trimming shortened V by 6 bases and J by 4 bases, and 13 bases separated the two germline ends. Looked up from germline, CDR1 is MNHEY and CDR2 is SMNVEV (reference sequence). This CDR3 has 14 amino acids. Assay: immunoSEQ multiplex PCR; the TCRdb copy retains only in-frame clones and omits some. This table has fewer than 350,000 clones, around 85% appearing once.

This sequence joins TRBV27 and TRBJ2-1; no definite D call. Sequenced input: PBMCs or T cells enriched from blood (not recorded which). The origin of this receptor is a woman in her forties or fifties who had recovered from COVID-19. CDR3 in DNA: TGTGCCAGCAGGATTAAGGTAGCTTACAATGAGCAGTTCTTC. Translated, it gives CASRIKVAYNEQFF.